These 29 T cell receptor beta chains share one sample of origin, sequenced in a study of cytomegalovirus exposure and HLA in healthy donors. Primers included in the PCR were 60 Vbeta and 13 Jbeta primers. Repertoires were generated with immunoSEQ multiplex PCR, while TCRdb's copy carries only in-frame clones and drops some. The table records 150,000 to 200,000 clones, under 85% of them present only once. The sample consisted of PBMCs. These receptor sequences come from a woman younger than 45 in good health and CMV-seronegative.

The chain is built from TRBV7-9 and TRBJ2-3; 12 bases map to TRBD2. The length of the CDR3 is 18 residues. The trim removed 4 bases at V and 1 base at J, leaving 9 bases unmatched. The germline CDR1 and CDR2 sequences are SEHNR and FQNEAQ (reference sequence). This chain's CDR3 is CASSSTSGRGYGTDTQYF. For the CDR3, the DNA is TGTGCCAGCAGCTCGACTAGCGGGAGAGGTTATGGCACAGATACGCAGTATTTT.

This clone was counted once. The V call is TRBV29-1, the J call TRBJ2-5; TRBD1 matches at 10 bases. The CDR3 is made up of 12 amino acids. Germline lookup yields CDR1 SQVTM and CDR2 ANQGSEA. J gave up 3 bases and V 7 bases, and 2 bases lay outside the gene matches. The CDR3 region is CSGGQGEETQYF. The CDR3 coding sequence is TGCAGCGGTGGACAGGGGGAAGAGACCCAGTACTTC.

This clone occurred a few times. Other DNA sequences from this sample encode an identical CDR3 as well. The genes are TRBV6-4 and TRBJ2-3; 12 positions match TRBD2. This CDR3 spans 15 amino acids. Per the germline V gene, CDR1 is MRHNA and CDR2 is SNTAGT. V lost 5 bases, J lost 3 bases, and 3 bases stayed unmatched. In DNA form, the CDR3 reads TGTGCCAGCAGTCCGACTAGCGGGGGAACAGATACGCAGTATTTT. It translates to CASSPTSGGTDTQYF.

The chain has TRBV28 and TRBJ2-7; no firm D call. The CDR3 length is 13 residues. Germline CDR1 and CDR2: MDHEN and SYDVKM. Trimming pared 8 bases from V and 0 bases from J, leaving 11 bases between. The DNA for the CDR3 is TGTGCCAGCCGTCAGGCAGCCTCCTACGAGCAGTACTTC. Translating gives CASRQAASYEQYF.

This rearrangement joins TRBV6-1 to TRBJ2-3; 7 positions agree with TRBD1. Germline lookup yields CDR1 MNHNS and CDR2 SASEGT. The CDR3 contains 15 residues. Trimming took 5 bases from V and 8 from J; bases not matched to a gene: 13. The CDR3 loop is CASSKDRPSPSTQYF. CDR3 in DNA: TGTGCCAGCAGTAAGGACAGGCCTTCTCCGAGTACGCAGTATTTT.

The chain links TRBV5-4 to TRBJ2-6; maybe TRBD1 (5 bases). Looked up from germline, CDR1 is SGHNT and CDR2 is YYREEE (reference sequence). V lost 4 bases to trimming and J lost 2 bases, with 10 bases between them. This CDR3 comprises 15 residues. The DNA of the CDR3 is TGTGCCAGCAGCCAGGGTGGGGCTGGGGCCAACGTCCTGACTTTC. Translation gives CASSQGGAGANVLTF.

The rearrangement links TRBV15 to TRBJ2-7; 10 bases are a match to TRBD1. The CDR3 has 13 residues. Trimming took 5 bases from V and 7 from J; bases not matched to a gene: 5. Germline loops: CDR1 LNHNV, CDR2 YYDKDF (reference sequence). CDR3 in amino acids: CATSWRDRGEQYF. CDR3 DNA: TGTGCCACCAGCTGGAGGGACAGGGGTGAGCAGTACTTC.

The table lists this clone with a few counts. The V and J genes are TRBV5-4 and TRBJ1-1; no firm D call. Trimming left V 1 base short and J 1 base short, with 8 bases between. This CDR3 is built from 14 residues. The germline V gene encodes CDR1 SGHNT and CDR2 YYREEE (reference sequence). DNA for the CDR3: TGTGCCAGCAGCTTGCGGTCGGGGAACACTGAAGCTTTCTTT. Amino acid sequence: CASSLRSGNTEAFF. Full variable domain (missing parts from reference TRBV5-4 and TRBJ1-1): ETGVTQSPTHLIKTRGQQVTLRCSSQSGHNTVSWYQQALGQGPQFIFQYYREEENGRGNFPPRFSGLQFPNYSSELNVNALELDDSALYLCASSLRSGNTEAFFGQGTRLTVV.

This clone showed up just a few times. V and J are TRBV9 and TRBJ2-3; unclear D gene. Germline V lookup: CDR1 SGDLS, CDR2 YYNGEE. The CDR3 length is 14 residues. Trimming removed 0 bases at V and 4 bases at J, with 9 bases between. CDR3 nucleotides: TGTGCCAGCAGCGTAGCTCCGCTAGCAGATACGCAGTATTTT. This encodes CASSVAPLADTQYF.

The V and J genes are TRBV12-5 and TRBJ1-5; no clear D. In germline, CDR1 is LGHNT, CDR2 FRNRAP. With 4 bases removed from V and 4 bases from J, the gap between germline ends came to 17 bases. CDR3 length: 16 amino acids. The CDR3 is CASGSLSGYSNQPQHF. CDR3 sequence (DNA): TGTGCTAGTGGTTCCCTGTCGGGATACTCTAATCAGCCCCAGCATTTT.

The chain combines TRBV18 with TRBJ1-1, with 8 bases lining up with TRBD1. With 2 bases clipped from V and 4 bases from J, the junction kept 9 bases outside the gene matches. In germline, CDR1 is KGHSH, CDR2 LQKENI. The CDR3 totals 16 residues. CDR3 sequence (DNA): TGTGCCAGCTCACCAATGGCAGGGGGCGCGAGCACTGAAGCTTTCTTT. It translates to CASSPMAGGASTEAFF.

The V and J genes are TRBV5-1 and TRBJ2-7; TRBD2 aligns across 7 bases. CDR1 is SGHRS, CDR2 YFSETQ, per germline. This CDR3 region has 17 residues. J lost 2 bases, V lost 3 bases, and 14 bases had no gene match. The CDR3 region has the DNA TGCGCCAGCAGCTACCTCCAAAGCGGGGTTACCCCCTACGAGCAGTACTTC. Protein: CASSYLQSGVTPYEQYF.

This clone was seen a handful of times. V usage is TRBV10-3 and J usage is TRBJ1-1, with 7 bases aligning to TRBD1. The V gene end was trimmed by 5 bases and the J gene end by 6 bases; junction bases not matched to a gene: 6. Germline V lookup: CDR1 ENHRY, CDR2 SYGVKD. The length of the CDR3 is 13 residues. The CDR3 loop is CAISQTGTSEAFF. The CDR3 region has the DNA TGTGCCATCAGTCAGACAGGGACTTCTGAAGCTTTCTTT.

The chain has TRBV9 and TRBJ1-6; tentative D call: TRBD1 (6 bases). This CDR3 is 16 amino acids long. Germline CDR1 is SGDLS and CDR2 is YYNGEE. The V gene lost 3 bases and the J gene lost 3 bases, with 13 bases spanning the gap. CDR3 residues: CASSAGDTYYNSPLHF. For the CDR3, the DNA is TGTGCCAGCAGCGCCGGGGACACGTACTATAATTCACCCCTCCACTTT.

The chain is built from TRBV18 and TRBJ1-2; D ambiguous. Germline V gene lookup returns CDR1 KGHSH and CDR2 LQKENI. This CDR3 is 15 amino acids long. Trimming removed 0 bases from V and 6 bases from J, with 14 bases in between. The CDR3 DNA is TGTGCCAGCTCACCACCTGGGCGTCTCGGTGATGGCTACACCTTC. Translated: CASSPPGRLGDGYTF.

V is TRBV9 and J is TRBJ1-3, with unresolved D. This CDR3 comprises 13 residues. Looked up from germline, CDR1 is SGDLS and CDR2 is YYNGEE. V shed 0 bases and J shed 1 base, with 2 bases lying between them. CDR3 in amino acids: CASSVASGNTIYF. CDR3 coding DNA: TGTGCCAGCAGCGTAGCTTCTGGAAACACCATATATTTT. Combining the CDR3 with reference TRBV9 and TRBJ1-3 gives the whole variable domain DSGVTQTPKHLITATGQRVTLRCSPRSGDLSVYWYQQSLDQGLQFLIQYYNGEERAKGNILERFSAQQFPDLHSELNLSSLELGDSALYFCASSVASGNTIYFGEGSWLTVV.

The chain uses TRBV9 and TRBJ2-3; D not resolved. The CDR3 runs 17 residues. Germline V gene sequence: CDR1 SGDLS, CDR2 YYNGEE. The ends were cut back, 0 bases at V and 6 bases at J, with 20 bases in the middle. CDR3 nucleotides: TGTGCCAGCAGCGTAGCCCCTACCTTGGCCCTCGGGGATACGCAGTATTTT. Its protein product is CASSVAPTLALGDTQYF.

V usage is TRBV7-9 and J usage is TRBJ2-7; 8 nucleotides align to TRBD2. The CDR3 runs to 14 residues. J lost 2 bases, V lost 3 bases, and 3 bases had no gene match. Germline loops: CDR1 SEHNR, CDR2 FQNEAQ (reference sequence). The CDR3 sequence is CASSFGGGPYEQYF. The CDR3 DNA sequence: TGTGCCAGCAGCTTCGGGGGGGGGCCCTACGAGCAGTACTTC.

The rearrangement links TRBV6-5 to TRBJ1-1; 7 bases are shared with TRBD1. The germline CDR1 and CDR2 sequences are MNHEY and SVGAGI. Losses at the gene ends were 0 bases for V and 2 bases for J; bases not matched to a gene: 3. This CDR3 contains 15 residues. The CDR3 nucleotides are TGTGCCAGCAGTTACTCAGGGACAGCTAACACTGAAGCTTTCTTT. Translation gives CASSYSGTANTEAFF.

The chain recombines TRBV4-1 with TRBJ2-1, with a tentative D call TRBD2 (5 bases). The ends were cut back, 3 bases at V and 4 bases at J, with 10 bases in the middle. There are 14 residues in the CDR3. The germline V gene encodes CDR1 MGHRA and CDR2 YSYEKL. The CDR3 sequence is CASSHFGVYNEQFF. DNA of the CDR3: TGCGCCAGCAGCCATTTCGGGGTGTACAATGAGCAGTTCTTC.

This clone was observed a handful of times. The chain employs TRBV27 and TRBJ1-4; D unclear. Germline V lookup: CDR1 MNHEY, CDR2 SMNVEV (reference sequence). This CDR3 has 13 residues. The ends were cut back, 3 bases at V and 5 bases at J, with 7 bases in the middle. CDR3 DNA sequence: TGTGCCAGCAGTTTGCGGAGAAATGAAAAACTGTTTTTT. Translation: CASSLRRNEKLFF.

The V call is TRBV19, the J call TRBJ1-5; D call uncertain. Trimming took 9 bases from V and 0 from J, leaving 12 bases between them. Germline V gene lookup returns CDR1 LNHDA and CDR2 SQIVND (reference sequence). This CDR3 comprises 14 residues. The CDR3 loop reads CASQLADSNQPQHF. For the CDR3, the DNA is TGTGCCAGCCAGCTAGCGGATAGCAATCAGCCCCAGCATTTT.

DNA for the CDR3: TGCGCCAGCAGCTTACCAGGGGGTGAACCGGGGACCCAGTACTTC. It yields the protein CASSLPGGEPGTQYF. The rearrangement links TRBV5-1 to TRBJ2-5, with 7 bases matching TRBD1. CDR1 is SGHRS and CDR2 is YFSETQ in the germline V gene. The CDR3 runs 15 residues. With V trimmed by 2 bases and J by 7 bases, 11 bases remained unmatched. The variable domain in full, with the rest retrieved from reference TRBV5-1 and TRBJ2-5, is KAGVTQTPRYLIKTRGQQVTLSCSPISGHRSVSWYQQTPGQGLQFLFEYFSETQRNKGNFPGRFSGRQFSNSRSEMNVSTLELGDSALYLCASSLPGGEPGTQYFGPGTRLLVL.

The rearrangement uses TRBV15 and TRBJ2-5; D remains unclear. This CDR3 comprises 14 residues. The ends were cut back, 4 bases at V and 2 bases at J, with 11 bases in the middle. Per germline, CDR1 LNHNV and CDR2 YYDKDF (reference sequence). Here the CDR3 DNA reads TGTGCCACCAGCACCACAGACGGACAAGAGACCCAGTACTTC. It encodes CATSTTDGQETQYF.

The chain links TRBV5-8 to TRBJ2-7, with 8 positions matching TRBD2. There are 15 residues in the CDR3. Trimming removed 4 bases from V and 5 bases from J; junction bases left unmatched: 11. Germline CDR1 is SGHTS and CDR2 is YDEGEE. CDR3 protein: CASSLRLSGTHEQYF. In DNA form, the CDR3 reads TGTGCCAGCAGCCTGAGACTTAGCGGGACCCACGAGCAGTACTTC.

The V gene is TRBV9, the J gene TRBJ2-5, with 11 nucleotides matching TRBD2. Losses at the gene ends were 2 bases for V and 4 bases for J; bases not matched to a gene: 10. This CDR3 comprises 17 residues. Germline CDR1 and CDR2: SGDLS and YYNGEE. The CDR3 DNA reads as TGTGCCAGCAGCGTTGGTACTAGCGGGAGTTCATCAGAGACCCAGTACTTC. Translated: CASSVGTSGSSSETQYF.

The CDR3 bases are TGTGCCAGCAGACGAAGCCCGGGGGACTCACCCCTCCACTTT. Amino acids: CASRRSPGDSPLHF. The J gene is TRBJ1-6, the V gene TRBV6-5, with D perhaps matching TRBD1 (5 bases). Germline V gene data show CDR1 as MNHEY and CDR2 as SVGAGI. The ends were cut back, 6 bases at V and 10 bases at J, with 16 bases in the middle. This CDR3 is 14 amino acids long.

This rearrangement joins TRBV7-3 to TRBJ2-1; TRBD2 matches at 9 bases. V dropped 1 base and J dropped 9; count of bases not matched to a gene: 7. CDR1 SGHTA and CDR2 FQGTGA come from the germline V gene. There are 15 residues in the CDR3. CDR3 region: CASSLSSGSVFEQFF. The CDR3 coding sequence is TGTGCCAGCAGCTTAAGTAGCGGGAGTGTCTTTGAGCAGTTCTTC.

This chain uses TRBV15 with TRBJ1-2; no clear D gene. The V and J ends lost 1 base and 8 bases respectively, with 11 bases between them. Germline values: CDR1 LNHNV, CDR2 YYDKDF (reference sequence). This CDR3 spans 13 amino acids. The CDR3 DNA follows: TGTGCCACCAGCAGAGTCGCCACCGAGGGCTACACCTTC. As protein: CATSRVATEGYTF.